These 5 T cell receptor beta chains share one sample of origin, sequenced in a study of blood T cell repertoires in COVID-19. Measured with immunoSEQ multiplex PCR; TCRdb has only the in-frame clones, and not every one. Here the sample spans about 250,000 clones, roughly 84% being singletons. Source material: peripheral blood. The receptor source for this set is a woman in her thirties or forties who had recovered from COVID-19.

The chain recombines TRBV6-2 or TRBV6-3 with TRBJ2-5; a possible D gene is TRBD1 (6 bases). Germline assignment: CDR1 MNHEY and CDR2 SVGEGT. Trimming pared 5 bases from V and 4 bases from J, leaving 14 bases between. The CDR3 loop spans 14 amino acids. This CDR3 is CASSNTGSRETQYF. CDR3 bases: TGTGCCAGCAGTAACACAGGGTCGCGAGAGACCCAGTACTTC.

A single count supports this clone. The rearrangement links TRBV9 to TRBJ1-1; D uncertain. The V gene lost 2 bases and the J gene lost 0 bases, with 11 bases spanning the gap. Per the germline V gene, CDR1 is SGDLS and CDR2 is YYNGEE. The CDR3 consists of 15 residues. The CDR3 DNA sequence: TGTGCCAGCAGCGTTGGAGGGCGGATGAACACTGAAGCTTTCTTT. Protein: CASSVGGRMNTEAFF.

The chain joins TRBV7-6 to TRBJ2-3; 13 bases are shared with TRBD2. Per germline, CDR1 SGHVS and CDR2 FNYEAQ. The CDR3 sequence is 16 residues long. V was clipped by 0 bases and J by 6 bases; unmatched bases: 3. The chain's CDR3 is CASSLATSGGWDTQYF. The CDR3 nucleotides read TGTGCCAGCAGCTTAGCGACTAGCGGGGGGTGGGATACGCAGTATTTT.

The chain recombines TRBV28 with TRBJ1-4; TRBD1 is a possible D gene (5 bases). Trimming removed 3 bases from V and 6 bases from J, with 11 bases in between. Germline V gives CDR1 MDHEN, CDR2 SYDVKM. This CDR3 has 14 amino acids. CDR3 coding DNA: TGTGCCAGCAGTTTCGGCAGGGTCTATGAAAAACTGTTTTTT. It is translated as CASSFGRVYEKLFF.

The rearrangement links TRBV5-1 to TRBJ2-1, with TRBD1 matching over 10 bases. Trimming took 3 bases from V and 8 from J; bases not matched to a gene: 11. The CDR3 runs 16 residues. CDR1 and CDR2 from the germline V gene are SGHRS and YFSETQ. CDR3 bases: TGCGCCAGCAGCTATAACCCTTTGACAGGGGGCGATGAGCAGTTCTTC. Translating gives CASSYNPLTGGDEQFF.